The 7 T cell receptor beta chains given below trace back to one sample, sequenced in a study of beta chain features in type 1 diabetes. Expressed TCRB transcripts were sequenced because the isolated RNA had all been reverse transcribed beforehand. Here immunoSEQ multiplex PCR was the method, and the copy in TCRdb shows in-frame clones only, minus some. The sample lists hundreds of thousands of clones; around 15% were seen once. The antigens of these receptors remain unknown. Study findings and constraints: Type 1 diabetes patients had TCRB CDR3s that were shorter (moderately but significantly so) in all four CD4+ subsets.

The sample was naive CD4+ T cells from blood. All receptors derive from a man younger than 35 with type 1 diabetes.

The chain combines TRBV9 with TRBJ1-3; perhaps TRBD1 as D (6 bases). Germline V gene sequence: CDR1 SGDLS, CDR2 YYNGEE. Deletions cut 3 bases from V and 5 bases from J, with 21 bases between. This CDR3 is built from 17 residues. The CDR3, as DNA: TGTGCCAGCAGCGCCCCTGGGGGCTTTTGGGATCGAAACACCATATATTTT. Translated: CASSAPGGFWDRNTIYF.

In this sample, this clone turned up a few times. The identical CDR3 is also encoded by other nucleotide sequences in the sample. This chain joins TRBV5-1 and TRBJ1-5; 7 bases line up with TRBD1. J gave up 4 bases and V 4 bases, and 5 bases lay outside the gene matches. Germline lookup yields CDR1 SGHRS and CDR2 YFSETQ. CDR3 length: 14 amino acids. DNA of the CDR3: TGCGCCAGCAGCCCCGGGACAGCTAATCAGCCCCAGCATTTT. This translates into CASSPGTANQPQHF.

This chain uses TRBV5-6 with TRBJ1-4, with unresolved D. The CDR3 consists of 13 residues. Per the germline V gene, CDR1 is SGHDT and CDR2 is YYEEEE. The V end lost 4 bases, the J end lost 10 bases, and 14 bases lay between the germline ends. The CDR3 loop reads CASSPTTFGKLFF. The CDR3 DNA follows: TGTGCCAGCAGCCCTACAACGTTTGGAAAACTGTTTTTT.

The genes are TRBV2 and TRBJ2-7, with TRBD2 matching 7 bases. Germline CDR1 and CDR2: SNHLY and FYNNEI. The CDR3 has 13 residues. V lost 6 bases and J lost 2; bases outside the gene matches: 4. In DNA, the CDR3 is TGTGCCAGCAGCTTAGGACTAGCCTACGAGCAGTACTTC. Amino acids: CASSLGLAYEQYF.

The CDR3 DNA follows: TGCGCCAGCAGCTTGGTTGCCGGGATCAGCACAGATACGCAGTATTTT. Translated, it gives CASSLVAGISTDTQYF. The chain joins TRBV5-1 to TRBJ2-3; possible D gene TRBD2, 5 bases. Between the trimmed V and J ends, which lost 0 bases and 0 bases, there was a span of 11 bases. Germline V gene data show CDR1 as SGHRS and CDR2 as YFSETQ. This CDR3 is built from 16 residues.

This clone was detected only a few times. The V gene is TRBV23-1, the J gene TRBJ1-2, with 9 nucleotides matching TRBD1. TRBV23-1 is an ORF; its function is uncertain. This CDR3 is 18 amino acids long. Trimming cost V 3 bases and J 0 bases; bases outside gene matches: 11. CDR3 DNA: TGCGCCAGCAGTCATGAGGGGGACAGGGTTGGCCCTAACTATGGCTACACCTTC. Encoded protein: CASSHEGDRVGPNYGYTF.

In this sample, this clone turned up once. CDR3 DNA: TGCGCCAGCAGCTCCAGCGTCAGCGGAGATACGCAGTATTTT. It codes for CASSSSVSGDTQYF. V is TRBV5-1 and J is TRBJ2-3, with D perhaps TRBD2 (5 bases). Trimming shortened V by 3 bases and J by 5 bases, and 13 bases separated the two germline ends. Germline CDR1 is SGHRS and CDR2 is YFSETQ. The CDR3 loop spans 14 amino acids.